This is a list of T cell receptor beta chains from one sample in a study of blood T cells in healthy people across ages. TCRdb re-called the 5' RACE reads through MiXCR, storing one row per CDR3 protein. The sample has about 1.4 million distinct CDR3 sequences; approximately 60% are singletons. Sequenced: blood. These TCRs come from a man aged 18 to 29 in good health. CDR3s include the opening cysteine and the closing phenylalanine or tryptophan. Fields, in order: CDR3 protein, J gene, V gene.

CDR3 protein: CASSFEGAYRAEQYF
J gene: TRBJ2-7
V gene: TRBV12-3/TRBV12-4

CDR3 protein: CAISSGTAETQYF
J gene: TRBJ2-5
V gene: TRBV10-3

CDR3 protein: CASKLEGLAGGQETQYF
J gene: TRBJ2-5
V gene: TRBV12-3/TRBV12-4

CDR3 protein: CASSQEEGPYNEQFF
J gene: TRBJ2-1
V gene: TRBV4-1

CDR3 protein: CATNAQGDQPQHF
J gene: TRBJ1-5
V gene: TRBV21-1

CDR3 protein: CASSLAGTYEQFF
J gene: TRBJ2-1
V gene: TRBV27

CDR3 protein: CSANQAGGPWMDEQFF
J gene: TRBJ2-1
V gene: TRBV20-1

CDR3 protein: CASSSGTYSYNEQFF
J gene: TRBJ2-1
V gene: TRBV28

CDR3 protein: CSVTTSGGKDTQYF
J gene: TRBJ2-3
V gene: TRBV29-1

CDR3 protein: CASSRLRGRSETQYF
J gene: TRBJ2-5
V gene: TRBV2

CDR3 protein: CASSLQRGDTYNEQFF
J gene: TRBJ2-1
V gene: TRBV4-3

CDR3 protein: CASSWDRGEGQETQYF
J gene: TRBJ2-5
V gene: TRBV28

CDR3 protein: CSVGGAALPEQFF
J gene: TRBJ2-1
V gene: TRBV29-1

CDR3 protein: CATSRAPVDSNQPQHF
J gene: TRBJ1-5
V gene: TRBV15

CDR3 protein: CASSFSQLSTDTQYF
J gene: TRBJ2-3
V gene: TRBV28

CDR3 protein: CASSQEHGTATNNEQFF
J gene: TRBJ2-1
V gene: TRBV4-2

CDR3 protein: CASSLESRAPGGSDTQYF
J gene: TRBJ2-3
V gene: TRBV7-9

CDR3 protein: CASSLGWDRVRWTEAFF
J gene: TRBJ1-1
V gene: TRBV7-6

CDR3 protein: CASRGISTYEQYF
J gene: TRBJ2-7
V gene: TRBV6-1

CDR3 protein: CASSYSNPGQEQFF
J gene: NA
V gene: TRBV6-5

CDR3 protein: CASSLETDTYEQYF
J gene: TRBJ2-7
V gene: TRBV7-2

CDR3 protein: CASRGTEYGYTF
J gene: TRBJ1-2
V gene: TRBV7-2

CDR3 protein: CASISSTDTQYF
J gene: TRBJ2-3
V gene: TRBV11-2

CDR3 protein: CSVGFLLGQGSRAFF
J gene: TRBJ1-1
V gene: TRBV29-1

CDR3 protein: CSTPSGAGNTDTQYF
J gene: TRBJ2-3
V gene: TRBV20-1

CDR3 protein: CASSLLVEDTQYF
J gene: TRBJ2-3
V gene: TRBV7-9

CDR3 protein: CASSYSSGRPYYEQYF
J gene: TRBJ2-7
V gene: TRBV6-2/TRBV6-3

CDR3 protein: CASRWTGVSPETQYF
J gene: TRBJ2-5
V gene: TRBV5-1

CDR3 protein: CSAFDRTSSYEQYF
J gene: TRBJ2-7
V gene: TRBV20-1

CDR3 protein: CASSSSGAGELFF
J gene: TRBJ2-2
V gene: TRBV7-9

CDR3 protein: CASREQGLVLFF
J gene: TRBJ1-4
V gene: TRBV6-1

CDR3 protein: CASSPLQGSTEAFF
J gene: TRBJ1-1
V gene: TRBV5-5

CDR3 protein: CASSQFRDREAFF
J gene: TRBJ1-1
V gene: TRBV4-1

CDR3 protein: CSVLKQGADGYTF
J gene: TRBJ1-2
V gene: TRBV29-1

CDR3 protein: CSASRTSGAEQYF
J gene: NA
V gene: TRBV20-1

CDR3 protein: CAISRRSDTQYF
J gene: TRBJ2-3
V gene: TRBV10-3

CDR3 protein: CASSYISTGELFF
J gene: TRBJ2-2
V gene: TRBV6-5

CDR3 protein: CACSLQGAYNYEQYF
J gene: TRBJ2-7
V gene: TRBV7-2

CDR3 protein: CASSTRATGAGEYVGANVLTF
J gene: TRBJ2-6
V gene: TRBV19

CDR3 protein: CASSPRWQGSTDTQYF
J gene: TRBJ2-3
V gene: TRBV2

CDR3 protein: CASSPNIVGYNEQFF
J gene: TRBJ2-1
V gene: TRBV4-2

CDR3 protein: CASTSPGAGSNQPQHF
J gene: TRBJ1-5
V gene: TRBV2

CDR3 protein: CASSEDSPNTQYF
J gene: TRBJ2-3
V gene: TRBV2

CDR3 protein: CASSISQETQYF
J gene: TRBJ2-5
V gene: TRBV7-2

CDR3 protein: CASSLDSSLYSYEQYF
J gene: TRBJ2-7
V gene: TRBV7-2

CDR3 protein: CASSSDGLAGDTDTQYF
J gene: TRBJ2-3
V gene: TRBV5-1

CDR3 protein: CASSHRVLQPQHF
J gene: TRBJ1-5
V gene: TRBV4-1

CDR3 protein: CASSIGGRSGFTGELFF
J gene: TRBJ2-2
V gene: TRBV7-6

CDR3 protein: CSASKGYIQYF
J gene: TRBJ2-4
V gene: TRBV20-1

CDR3 protein: CASSDHKTSGNTYNEQFF
J gene: TRBJ2-1
V gene: TRBV9

CDR3 protein: CASSYRPSGGNEQFF
J gene: TRBJ2-1
V gene: TRBV6-6

CDR3 protein: CASSFLGRTEAFF
J gene: TRBJ1-1
V gene: TRBV28